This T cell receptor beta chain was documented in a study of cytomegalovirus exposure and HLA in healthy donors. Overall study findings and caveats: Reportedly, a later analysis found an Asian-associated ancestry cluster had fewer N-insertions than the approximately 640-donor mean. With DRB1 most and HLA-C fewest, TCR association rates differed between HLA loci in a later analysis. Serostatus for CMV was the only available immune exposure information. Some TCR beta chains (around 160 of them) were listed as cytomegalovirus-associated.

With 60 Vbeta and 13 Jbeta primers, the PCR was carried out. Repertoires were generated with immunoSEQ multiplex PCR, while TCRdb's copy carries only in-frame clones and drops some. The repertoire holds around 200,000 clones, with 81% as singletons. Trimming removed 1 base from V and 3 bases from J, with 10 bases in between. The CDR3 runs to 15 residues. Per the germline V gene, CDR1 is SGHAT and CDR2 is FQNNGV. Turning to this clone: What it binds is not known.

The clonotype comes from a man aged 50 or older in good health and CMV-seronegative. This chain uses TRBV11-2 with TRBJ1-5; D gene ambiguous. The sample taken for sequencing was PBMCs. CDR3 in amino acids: CASSLGDKPNQPQHF. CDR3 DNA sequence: TGTGCCAGCAGCTTAGGAGACAAGCCCAATCAGCCCCAGCATTTT.